Below are 18 T cell receptor beta chains sequenced from a single sample in a study of shared clonotypes between healthy human individuals. Libraries were prepared by immunoSEQ multiplex PCR; TCRdb keeps only in-frame clonotypes and omits some of them. The sample contains under 1,100,000 clones, roughly 80% of which appear only once. Sequenced material: memory CD4+ T cells sorted from blood. Subset denoted: CD45RA-negative fraction. These receptors were obtained from a young man in good health.

This clone occurred many times. The CDR3 sequence: CASSPKAVSGANVLTF. CDR3 DNA: TGTGCCAGCAGCCCAAAGGCCGTCTCTGGGGCCAACGTCCTGACTTTC. The V call is TRBV7-9, the J call TRBJ2-6; no clear D gene. Germline V gene data show CDR1 as SEHNR and CDR2 as FQNEAQ (reference sequence). The CDR3 has 16 amino acids. V lost 5 bases, J lost 0 bases, and 11 bases lay in between.

This chain connects TRBV18 to TRBJ2-2; no firm D call. Germline V CDR1 and CDR2: KGHSH, LQKENI. Trimming removed 4 bases at V and 3 bases at J, with 6 bases between. This CDR3 is built from 13 residues. CDR3 nucleotides: TGTGCCAGCTCACGCGGAGACACCGGGGAGCTGTTTTTT. Amino acids: CASSRGDTGELFF.

In its sample, this clone was seen many times. The chain employs TRBV10-3 and TRBJ2-1; either TRBD1 or TRBD2 may fit D (5 bases each). The CDR3 contains 13 residues. Germline V gene lookup returns CDR1 ENHRY and CDR2 SYGVKD. Trimming took off 11 bases at V and 8 bases at J, with 19 bases between the two ends. CDR3 DNA: TGTGCCTCGGGACCGGGCCGTTCGTATGAGCAGTTCTTC. This gives the protein CASGPGRSYEQFF.

The chain links TRBV29-1 to TRBJ1-2; D is unclear. Trimming took 7 bases from V and 3 from J, leaving 12 bases between them. Germline-derived CDR1 and CDR2 are SQVTM and ANQGSEA. This CDR3 region has 12 residues. CDR3 nucleotide sequence: TGCAGCGCCTCTACAGCGGACTATGGCTACACCTTC. Amino acid sequence: CSASTADYGYTF.

In DNA form, the CDR3 reads TGTGCCAGCAGCCCCGGTGTACTGGGGACCCAGTACTTC. The encoded protein is CASSPGVLGTQYF. V gene TRBV5-4 combines with J gene TRBJ2-5, with D uncertain. Looked up from germline, CDR1 is SGHNT and CDR2 is YYREEE (reference sequence). CDR3 size: 13 residues. The V end lost 4 bases, the J end lost 7 bases, and 14 bases lay between the germline ends.

The table lists this clone with a count of one. The chain's CDR3 is CASSQEGIHTQYF. CDR3 bases: TGCGCCAGCAGCCAAGAAGGGATACATACGCAGTATTTT. This chain links TRBV4-3 with TRBJ2-3, with D unresolved. V lost 0 bases to trimming and J lost 7 bases, with 8 bases between them. CDR1 LGHNA and CDR2 YSLEER come from the germline V gene. The CDR3 extends over 13 amino acids.

The chain carries TRBV16 and TRBJ1-5, with 9 bases lining up with TRBD1. Germline CDR1 reads KGHSY; CDR2 reads FQNENV. CDR3 length: 15 residues. The V gene end was trimmed by 0 bases and the J gene end by 4 bases; junction bases not matched to a gene: 1. CDR3 bases: TGTGCCAGCAGCCAATCGGGACAGGGAAATCAGCCCCAGCATTTT. Translation: CASSQSGQGNQPQHF.

The chain joins TRBV27 to TRBJ2-7; TRBD1 matches at 9 bases. The V gene end was trimmed by 7 bases and the J gene end by 3 bases; junction bases not matched to a gene: 10. This CDR3 has 15 amino acids. Germline V gene sequence: CDR1 MNHEY, CDR2 SMNVEV (reference sequence). The CDR3 nucleotides are TGTGCCAGCACCAGATCCGGGACAGGGTACTACGAGCAGTACTTC. It translates to CASTRSGTGYYEQYF.

This chain joins TRBV2 and TRBJ2-7, with D hard to call. Deletions cut 8 bases from V and 3 bases from J, with 11 bases between. The CDR3 length is 12 residues. Germline V gives CDR1 SNHLY, CDR2 FYNNEI. CDR3 residues: CASGPPYYEQYF. The CDR3, as DNA: TGTGCCAGCGGGCCTCCGTACTACGAGCAGTACTTC.

The genes are TRBV5-4 and TRBJ2-5; 9 nucleotides match TRBD1. With V trimmed by 4 bases and J by 5 bases, 9 bases remained unmatched. The CDR3 sequence is 15 residues long. Germline V gives CDR1 SGHNT, CDR2 YYREEE (reference sequence). CDR3 sequence: CASSRDRALPETQYF. CDR3 sequence (DNA): TGTGCCAGCAGCCGGGACAGGGCCCTCCCTGAGACCCAGTACTTC.

The chain has TRBV20-1 and TRBJ1-1, with D hard to call. V lost 3 bases to trimming and J lost 6 bases, with 8 bases between them. Germline V gene lookup returns CDR1 DFQATT and CDR2 SNEGSKA (reference sequence). The CDR3 is 11 residues long. The CDR3 loop is CSASRQPEAFF. CDR3 DNA sequence: TGCAGTGCTAGTCGGCAGCCTGAAGCTTTCTTT.

This clone appeared once. The sample holds other DNA sequences that translate to the same CDR3. In DNA form, the CDR3 reads TGTGCCAGCTCACTGGGACAGAACTATGGCTACACCTTC. Its translation is CASSLGQNYGYTF. The J gene is TRBJ1-2, the V gene TRBV18, with 7 bases aligning to TRBD1. Germline CDR1 KGHSH, CDR2 LQKENI. The CDR3 loop spans 13 amino acids. V lost 4 bases, J lost 2 bases, and 1 base stayed unmatched.

The rearrangement uses TRBV27 and TRBJ1-6, with TRBD1 matching 7 bases. Germline CDR1 is MNHEY and CDR2 is SMNVEV (reference sequence). The CDR3 runs 17 residues. V lost 6 bases and J lost 10; bases outside the gene matches: 18. CDR3 in amino acids: CASSRQRQGAGHSPLHF. The CDR3 nucleotides read TGTGCCAGCAGCCGACAGCGACAGGGCGCAGGGCACTCACCCCTCCACTTT.

This sequence joins TRBV7-9 and TRBJ1-4, with unresolved D. The CDR3 runs to 16 residues. Germline CDR1 reads SEHNR; CDR2 reads FQNEAQ (reference sequence). Trimming left V 1 base short and J 1 base short, with 10 bases between. CDR3: CASSLGLLRTNEKLFF. The CDR3 bases are TGTGCCAGCAGCTTAGGGTTATTAAGAACTAATGAAAAACTGTTTTTT.

Points on this clone: Other DNA sequences in this sample translate to the same CDR3. V gene TRBV14 combines with J gene TRBJ2-7; D unresolved. Germline lookup yields CDR1 SGHDN and CDR2 FVKESK. V lost 1 base to trimming and J lost 2 bases, with 9 bases between them. There are 14 residues in the CDR3. CDR3 amino acids: CASSQVAGPYEQYF. The CDR3 DNA follows: TGTGCCAGCAGCCAAGTGGCAGGCCCCTACGAGCAGTACTTC.

The chain employs TRBV14 and TRBJ2-7; D may correspond to TRBD1 or TRBD2 (7 bases each). The CDR3 runs 16 residues. Germline loops: CDR1 SGHDN, CDR2 FVKESK. V was cut by 4 bases and J by 5 bases, with 21 bases left in between. The CDR3 DNA reads as TGTGCCAGCAGCCCAGTACAGGGGAGGGCAATCCACGAGCAGTACTTC. Its protein product is CASSPVQGRAIHEQYF.

This sequence joins TRBV14 and TRBJ2-3, with D perhaps matching TRBD1 (5 bases). The germline CDR1 and CDR2 sequences are SGHDN and FVKESK. The CDR3 spans 16 residues. Deletions cut 1 base from V and 1 base from J, with 12 bases between. The CDR3 DNA reads TGTGCCAGCAGCCAAGGTTTCCTCAGGGGCACAGATACGCAGTATTTT. This codes for CASSQGFLRGTDTQYF.

This chain joins TRBV7-9 and TRBJ1-2; the D gene is possibly TRBD1 (5 bases). CDR3 length: 14 residues. V dropped 6 bases and J dropped 4 bases, with 15 bases sitting between them. CDR1 is SEHNR, CDR2 FQNEAQ, per germline (reference sequence). The CDR3 region is CASRTDMESYGYTF. CDR3 nucleotide sequence: TGTGCCAGCAGAACGGACATGGAATCCTATGGCTACACCTTC.